This TCR beta chain was identified during a study of blood T cells in healthy people across ages (dated by TCRdb to the mid-2010s). Regarding the research as a whole: In model experiments, template switching captured about one uniquely barcoded TCR beta cDNA molecule for every two T cells. The study measured age-related changes in TCR beta repertoire diversity using deep sequencing normalized with unique cDNA molecular identifiers. To avoid experimental bias, donors of different ages were randomly spread across the sequencing lanes. Donors were grouped into four age groups: young (average approximately 15 years), middle-aged (around 39), aged (approximately 58) and long-lived (about 89). The study analyzed two additional independent replicas of 1 million unique cDNA reads from the same blood draw for two donors, one aged 18 to 30 and one aged 80 or older. Study-wide conclusions, independent of this receptor: Estimates of total diversity based on one million sequenced T cells were considered lower bounds and underestimates. A strong correlation was found between observed TCR beta diversity and the percentage of naive T cells measured by flow cytometry. Observed TCR beta diversity per million T cells fell roughly linearly with age, and a significant reduction was already apparent by age around 39. The long-lived group showed more naive CD4+ T cells, fewer expanded clones and increased TCR diversity than the aged group, suggesting age selection. Donor CMV infection status was unknown, potentially confounding age-related changes in expanded clonotypes. Conclusive comparison of naive and antigen-experienced compartments was prevented by the profiling of bulk unsorted PBMCs.

The V and J ends are trimmed by 0 bases and 5 bases, leaving 16 bases between them. Taken from the germline V gene, the CDR1 and CDR2 loops are LGHNA and YSLEER. The CDR3 runs 17 amino acids, cysteine and phenylalanine included. Of all the DNA, just the CDR3 is kept, 51 bases in frame from base 1. The protocol used for the library was 5' RACE. Sequencing was carried out with an Illumina HiSeq 2500. A second PCR of about 6 to 11 cycles was performed with a sample-barcoded 5' primer and a J-beta primer mix. A unique molecular identifier was introduced onto each TCR beta cDNA molecule by a template-switch 5' adaptor carrying 12 random nucleotides. Each sample yielded at least 3 million CDR3-containing paired-end reads. First-strand cDNA synthesis was performed from all RNA using the Mint cDNA synthesis kit, with priming by a TRBC-specific oligonucleotide. After uracil-DNA glycosylase treatment, a first 18-cycle PCR used universal primers M1SS and BC2_uni_R on all cDNA. In the source study's methods: Normalization of each sample was performed by random selection of 1 million high-quality reads, each carrying a distinct molecular identifier. Reads sharing molecular identifiers were discarded rather than binned into consensus sequences. CDR3 identification, clonotype clustering and error correction used MiTCR with a Q25 quality threshold and the strictest error-elimination algorithm. A nonparametric unseen species model with Euler transformation was used to estimate lower-bound total TCR beta diversity. TCRdb trimmed public reads at Q25 via fastp, called clones via MiXCR and kept in-frame beta chains. Each CDR3 protein gets just one entry, which takes the most common genes and DNA from the rows behind it. TCRdb's processing, not the study's, gives the V and J calls here. The sample table holds about 780,000 distinct CDR3 sequences, of which about 47% were seen once. In total, the top ten clones hold less than 20% of the sample.

This clonotype was seen once. The specificity of this receptor is unknown. No qualities accompany the bases; no much larger clone lies one base away. A solitary read yields weak support. Systemically healthy Caucasian individuals from Russia, around 38 in total and aged about 6 to 100 years, were included as donors. Each donor gave 8 to 10 milliliters of peripheral blood, drawn into EDTA-treated Vacutainer tubes. PBMCs were isolated by Ficoll-Paque density-gradient centrifugation, with at least 7 million obtained per sample. Trizol reagent was used to extract total RNA from PBMCs, with at least 5.5 micrograms per sample. For every donor, an aliquot of PBMCs went through flow cytometry to measure the percentages of naive CD45RAhigh/CD27high T cells.

The sequence was collected from a man of 80 years or more in good health. This chain is built from TRBV4-3 and TRBJ1-4; no D gene can be assigned with confidence. The sample consisted of blood. The DNA sequence is TGCGCCAGCAGCCAAGATCGCGGCGAGCAGTTGAATGAAAAACTGTTTTTT. This is translated as CASSQDRGEQLNEKLFF.